The 24 T cell receptor beta chains in this list originate from one sample, sequenced in a study of memory CD4+ T cells and cytomegalovirus serostatus. Repertoires were generated with immunoSEQ multiplex PCR, while TCRdb's copy carries only in-frame clones and drops some. The top ten clones hold 5% to 7% of a sample with some 41,000 clones, approximately 80% of them seen once. The sort gate was single viable CD3+CD4+CD8-CD45RO+ cells for memory CD4+ T cells. Material for sequencing was memory CD4+ T cells from blood. These receptors were obtained from an adult in good health and CMV-seronegative.

The CDR3 DNA reads TGTGCCAGCAGTTTTTGGACAGGGGAGGATACGCAGTATTTT. Translation gives CASSFWTGEDTQYF. The V call is TRBV27, the J call TRBJ2-3; TRBD1 matches 9 bases. Germline loops: CDR1 MNHEY, CDR2 SMNVEV (reference sequence). Trimming took 3 bases from V and 6 from J; bases not matched to a gene: 4. CDR3 length: 14 amino acids.

This clone occurred once. The gene calls are TRBV18 and TRBJ1-1; D call uncertain. Trimming removed 3 bases from V and 7 bases from J, with 15 bases in between. Looked up from germline, CDR1 is KGHSH and CDR2 is LQKENI. This CDR3 contains 14 residues. The CDR3 coding sequence is TGTGCCAGCTCACCTAATACGGACGTATATGAAGCTTTCTTT. Protein sequence: CASSPNTDVYEAFF.

The chain links TRBV7-9 to TRBJ1-1; a weak D match, TRBD1 (5 bases). Germline V CDR1 and CDR2: SEHNR, FQNEAQ (reference sequence). V lost 6 bases, J lost 4 bases, and 12 bases lay in between. CDR3 length equals 13 residues. CDR3 nucleotide sequence: TGTGCCAGCAGTTCCCCAGGGACCACTGAAGCTTTCTTT. Translated: CASSSPGTTEAFF.

The rearrangement uses TRBV28 and TRBJ2-3, with D possibly TRBD2 on 5 matching bases. V shed 6 bases and J shed 0 bases, with 10 bases lying between them. This CDR3 comprises 14 residues. Germline-derived CDR1 and CDR2 are MDHEN and SYDVKM. CDR3 in amino acids: CASSRGTSTDTQYF. As DNA, the CDR3 is TGTGCCAGCAGCCGGGGTACTAGCACAGATACGCAGTATTTT. Using reference TRBV28 and TRBJ2-3 for the parts outside the CDR3, the full variable domain is DVKVTQSSRYLVKRTGEKVFLECVQDMDHENMFWYRQDPGLGLRLIYFSYDVKMKEKGDIPEGYSVSREKKERFSLILESASTNQTSMYLCASSRGTSTDTQYFGPGTRLTVL.

The CDR3 loop is CASKGVPRGWDTGELFF. The CDR3 region has the DNA TGTGCCAGCAAGGGGGTCCCCAGGGGCTGGGACACCGGGGAGCTGTTTTTT. This chain links TRBV27 with TRBJ2-2, with D possibly matching TRBD1 (6 bases). Trimming shortened V by 7 bases and J by 3 bases, and 21 bases separated the two germline ends. Germline CDR1 and CDR2: MNHEY and SMNVEV (reference sequence). This CDR3 comprises 17 residues.

The chain joins TRBV4-3 to TRBJ1-1; the D is unclear. Trimming cost V 4 bases and J 1 base, with 13 bases left between them. Germline CDR1 reads LGHNA; CDR2 reads YSLEER. CDR3 length equals 15 residues. CDR3 amino acids: CASSPLVGGNTEAFF. In DNA form, the CDR3 reads TGCGCCAGCAGCCCCTTGGTAGGAGGGAACACTGAAGCTTTCTTT.

This chain uses TRBV28 with TRBJ2-3; D is unresolved. CDR3 size: 15 residues. The V end was cut by 4 bases, the J end by 5 bases, with 16 bases between. The germline CDR1 and CDR2 sequences are MDHEN and SYDVKM. The CDR3 nucleotides are TGTGCCAGCAGTTCCGCGTATAGGCCAGGAGATACGCAGTATTTT. It yields the protein CASSSAYRPGDTQYF.

This clone showed up just once. The J gene is TRBJ2-5, the V gene TRBV15; D gene uncertain. Between the trimmed V and J ends, which lost 1 base and 0 bases, there was a span of 3 bases. Germline CDR1 LNHNV, CDR2 YYDKDF (reference sequence). There are 13 residues in the CDR3. The CDR3 DNA reads as TGTGCCACCAGCAGAGGGGACCAAGAGACCCAGTACTTC. This sequence encodes CATSRGDQETQYF.

V gene TRBV27 combines with J gene TRBJ1-2, with 10 bases matching TRBD1. The CDR3 runs to 15 residues. Germline lookup yields CDR1 MNHEY and CDR2 SMNVEV (reference sequence). Germline trimming cut 4 bases from V and 2 bases from J; bases unmatched to any gene: 4. As DNA, the CDR3 is TGTGCCAGCAGTTGGACAGGGGGATTAAACTATGGCTACACCTTC. This sequence encodes CASSWTGGLNYGYTF.

The rearrangement links TRBV27 to TRBJ2-7, with 11 bases lining up with TRBD2. Unmatched junction bases numbered 8, after V lost 5 bases and J lost 2 bases. Germline V gives CDR1 MNHEY, CDR2 SMNVEV (reference sequence). The CDR3 has 16 amino acids. CDR3 region: CASSPIAGGTPYEQYF. The DNA of the CDR3 is TGTGCCAGCAGTCCGATAGCGGGAGGGACCCCCTACGAGCAGTACTTC.

The chain employs TRBV6-5 and TRBJ1-1; 10 bases align to TRBD1. CDR3 size: 14 residues. V was pared by 6 bases and J by 9 bases, with 10 bases of the junction left unmatched. Germline V gives CDR1 MNHEY, CDR2 SVGAGI. In nucleotides, the CDR3 is TGTGCCAGCAGGGATGGACAGGGGGTTTTTCAAGCTTTCTTT. This gives the protein CASRDGQGVFQAFF.

This rearrangement joins TRBV30 to TRBJ1-4, with 10 bases matching TRBD1. Germline values: CDR1 GTSNPN, CDR2 SVGIG (reference sequence). The CDR3 has 14 amino acids. The V and J ends lost 1 base and 8 bases, in that order; junction bases with no gene match: 4. This CDR3 reads CAWSAGQGREKLFF. The DNA of the CDR3 is TGTGCCTGGAGTGCGGGACAGGGGAGGGAAAAACTGTTTTTT. The full variable domain, rest sourced from reference TRBV30 and TRBJ1-4, is SQTIHQWPATLVQPVGSPLSLECTVEGTSNPNLYWYRQAAGRGLQLLFYSVGIGQISSEVPQNLSASRPQDRQFILSSKKLLLSDSGFYLCAWSAGQGREKLFFGSGTQLSVL.

This sequence joins TRBV2 and TRBJ1-4; 9 bases align to TRBD1. CDR3 length: 15 amino acids. The J segment lost 8 bases and the V segment lost 2 bases, leaving 6 bases of the junction unmatched. Germline-derived CDR1 and CDR2 are SNHLY and FYNNEI. In DNA, the CDR3 is TGTGCCAGCAGTGAATATGGGACAGGGAACGAAAAACTGTTTTTT. Translating it yields CASSEYGTGNEKLFF.

This chain joins TRBV30 and TRBJ1-4; 8 nucleotides match TRBD1. From germline, CDR1 is GTSNPN and CDR2 SVGIG (reference sequence). The CDR3 runs to 14 residues. Germline trimming cut 4 bases from V and 5 bases from J; bases unmatched to any gene: 6. The CDR3 spells CAWTGGLVNEKLFF. The CDR3 coding sequence is TGTGCCTGGACAGGGGGCTTGGTCAATGAAAAACTGTTTTTT.

The rearrangement uses TRBV5-1 and TRBJ1-1; no definite D call. CDR1 is SGHRS and CDR2 is YFSETQ in the germline V gene. The CDR3 loop spans 15 amino acids. Trimming took 4 bases from V and 0 from J, leaving 13 bases between them. CDR3 coding DNA: TGCGCCAGCAGCCCCGACCTACTCATGAACACTGAAGCTTTCTTT. Translation gives CASSPDLLMNTEAFF.

The chain carries TRBV5-6 and TRBJ1-4, with unresolved D. Germline V gene lookup returns CDR1 SGHDT and CDR2 YYEEEE. V was shortened by 2 bases and J by 5 bases, with 16 bases between the two germline ends. The CDR3 extends over 16 amino acids. The CDR3 region is CASSFTQPAGNEKLFF. CDR3 nucleotides: TGTGCCAGCAGCTTCACCCAACCGGCGGGGAATGAAAAACTGTTTTTT.

This clone turned up a few times. This chain connects TRBV7-2 to TRBJ2-7, with 7 bases identical to TRBD2. The CDR3 sequence is 14 residues long. Per the germline V gene, CDR1 is SGHTA and CDR2 is FQGNSA. The trim removed 1 base at V and 2 bases at J, leaving 2 bases unmatched. Here the CDR3 reads CASSLVAGPYEQYF. The CDR3, as DNA: TGTGCCAGCAGCTTAGTAGCGGGTCCCTACGAGCAGTACTTC.

The chain uses TRBV27 and TRBJ1-2, with D tentatively TRBD1 (6 bases). The germline CDR1 and CDR2 sequences are MNHEY and SMNVEV (reference sequence). CDR3 length: 13 amino acids. V lost 2 bases and J lost 8, with 12 bases in between. CDR3 protein: CASSLAGAQGYTF. Here the CDR3 DNA reads TGTGCCAGCAGTTTAGCAGGGGCGCAAGGCTACACCTTC.

The genes are TRBV7-2 and TRBJ1-5; D gene ambiguous. The V and J ends lost 5 bases and 0 bases respectively, with 11 bases between them. Germline CDR1 reads SGHTA; CDR2 reads FQGNSA. This CDR3 spans 15 amino acids. The CDR3 DNA sequence: TGTGCCAGCAGCCTCTACGGGGATAGCAATCAGCCCCAGCATTTT. It is translated as CASSLYGDSNQPQHF.

This chain connects TRBV6-5 to TRBJ2-7; D is possibly TRBD1 (5 bases). Germline-derived CDR1 and CDR2 are MNHEY and SVGAGI. The ends were cut back, 2 bases at V and 3 bases at J, with 5 bases in the middle. CDR3 length equals 12 residues. The CDR3 reads CASSYDSYEQYF. The CDR3 nucleotides are TGTGCCAGCAGTTACGACAGCTACGAGCAGTACTTC.

This clone was seen only a few times. The chain carries TRBV28 and TRBJ1-2; D possibly corresponds to TRBD1 (6 bases). Trimming shortened V by 6 bases and J by 5 bases, and 28 bases separated the two germline ends. The CDR3 runs to 18 residues. CDR1 is MDHEN, CDR2 SYDVKM, per germline. CDR3 sequence (DNA): TGTGCCAGCAGAGAGATTATTCGGGGGGCGAGACGGGAGTATGGCTACACCTTC. It codes for CASREIIRGARREYGYTF.

By share of the sample, this clone is medium-sized (0.01 to 0.1%). CDR3: CASRRDMNTEAFF. CDR3 DNA sequence: TGTGCCAGCAGGAGGGACATGAACACTGAAGCTTTCTTT. The rearrangement links TRBV2 to TRBJ1-1, with D perhaps matching TRBD1 (6 bases). Germline CDR1 SNHLY, CDR2 FYNNEI. V was pared by 6 bases and J by 0 bases, with 8 bases between. CDR3 length: 13 residues. The entire variable domain, with the rest obtained from reference TRBV2 and TRBJ1-1, is as follows: EPEVTQTPSHQVTQMGQEVILRCVPISNHLYFYWYRQILGQKVEFLVSFYNNEISEKSEIFDDQFSVERPDGSNFTLKIRSTKLEDSAMYFCASRRDMNTEAFFGQGTRLTVV.

The V gene is TRBV7-2, the J gene TRBJ1-1; TRBD1 matches 8 bases. With V trimmed by 4 bases and J by 4 bases, 5 bases remained unmatched. This CDR3 is 14 amino acids long. Germline V gene lookup returns CDR1 SGHTA and CDR2 FQGNSA. In nucleotides, the CDR3 is TGTGCCAGCAGCTACAGGGGGGGTATCACTGAAGCTTTCTTT. This translates into CASSYRGGITEAFF.

This chain connects TRBV27 to TRBJ2-6; unclear D gene. The CDR3 extends over 11 amino acids. V was cut by 7 bases and J by 2 bases, with 0 bases left in between. Looked up from germline, CDR1 is MNHEY and CDR2 is SMNVEV (reference sequence). DNA of the CDR3: TGTGCCAGCACTGGGGCCAACGTCCTGACTTTC. It yields the protein CASTGANVLTF.